This TCR beta chain appears in the sequencing data of a study of blood T cell repertoires in COVID-19. Across the whole study: Acute and convalescent COVID-19 specimens originated in the United States, Italy and Spain. PBMCs, B-cell-depleted T cells, or T cells were the source of the cDNA or gDNA that made up the material.

The repertoire was sequenced with immunoSEQ multiplex PCR; TCRdb's copy has only in-frame clones and lacks some. The sample lists approximately 250,000 clones; around 84% were seen once. The CDR3 runs to 13 residues. The V end lost 0 bases, the J end lost 6 bases, and 8 bases lay between the germline ends. Per germline, CDR1 MNHEY and CDR2 SVGAGI. Sequencing was performed on PBMCs or T cells enriched from blood (not recorded which). The TCR was taken from a man aged 30 to 45 with acute COVID-19. The chain links TRBV6-5 to TRBJ1-1, with TRBD1 as a possible D gene (5 bases). CDR3 bases: TGTGCCAGCAGTTACTCGAACAGGCCTGAAGCTTTCTTT. Protein: CASSYSNRPEAFF.